What follows are 27 T cell receptor beta chains derived from one specimen sequenced in a study of graft-versus-host responses after intestinal transplantation. These receptors are not linked to any known antigen. The method was immunoSEQ multiplex PCR; TCRdb's version includes in-frame clones alone and lacks a portion of them. The sample contains roughly 81,000 clones, roughly 80% of which appear only once. The sample was unstimulated CD4+ T cells sorted from spleen or lymph node cells, taken before intestinal transplant. These receptors all come from a human donor who received an intestinal transplant.

This clone occurred a few times. In DNA, the CDR3 is TGTGCCATCAGTTTAGGGAGCCAGCTTACCGCAGATACGCAGTATTTT. This gives the protein CAISLGSQLTADTQYF. This sequence joins TRBV10-3 and TRBJ2-3, with a weak D call TRBD2 (5 bases). Looked up from germline, CDR1 is ENHRY and CDR2 is SYGVKD. V dropped 5 bases and J dropped 4 bases, with 19 bases sitting between them. There are 16 residues in the CDR3.

The V call is TRBV18, the J call TRBJ2-7; TRBD2 agrees at 8 bases. Germline values: CDR1 KGHSH, CDR2 LQKENI. The CDR3 covers 14 residues. Losses at the gene ends were 5 bases for V and 3 bases for J; bases not matched to a gene: 6. The CDR3 DNA follows: TGTGCCAGCTCATTACCGGGGGGGAGCTACGAGCAGTACTTC. Amino acid sequence: CASSLPGGSYEQYF. Using reference TRBV18 and TRBJ2-7 for the parts outside the CDR3, the full variable domain is NAGVMQNPRHLVRRRGQEARLRCSPMKGHSHVYWYRQLPEEGLKFMVYLQKENIIDESGMPKERFSAEFPKEGPSILRIQQVVRGDSAAYFCASSLPGGSYEQYFGPGTRLTVT.

The genes are TRBV7-9 and TRBJ2-5, with 10 bases identical to TRBD1. The DNA end is more similar to TRBJ2-7, so the J call may be wrong. This CDR3 spans 17 amino acids. The germline CDR1 and CDR2 sequences are SEHNR and FQNEAQ (reference sequence). CDR3 sequence (DNA): TGTGCCAGCAGCTTCGGGACAGGGGCCTACCGGGCCCACGAGCAGTACTTC. This codes for CASSFGTGAYRAHEQYF.

CDR3 bases: TGTGCCATCAGTGCGGGGGGGTGGACTGAAGCTTTCTTT. It codes for CAISAGGWTEAFF. This chain uses TRBV10-3 with TRBJ1-1; possible D gene TRBD1, 5 bases. CDR1 is ENHRY, CDR2 SYGVKD, per germline. V lost 4 bases to trimming and J lost 5 bases, with 11 bases between them. The CDR3 sequence is 13 residues long.

This chain links TRBV9 with TRBJ2-1; 9 bases are shared with TRBD1. Germline lookup yields CDR1 SGDLS and CDR2 YYNGEE. The length of the CDR3 is 15 residues. Germline trimming cut 3 bases from V and 8 bases from J; bases unmatched to any gene: 9. The chain's CDR3 is CASSADRTGVHEQFF. As DNA, the CDR3 is TGTGCCAGCAGCGCGGATCGGACAGGGGTCCATGAGCAGTTCTTC.

The chain joins TRBV27 to TRBJ2-1; 8 nucleotides line up with TRBD1. Germline V lookup: CDR1 MNHEY, CDR2 SMNVEV (reference sequence). Losses at the gene ends were 6 bases for V and 15 bases for J; bases not matched to a gene: 4. CDR3 length: 10 amino acids. The CDR3 sequence: CASRQGAWFF. Written as DNA, the CDR3 is TGTGCCAGCAGGCAGGGGGCTTGGTTCTTC.

This clone has just a few counts. The chain employs TRBV28 and TRBJ1-5; a possible D gene is TRBD1 (5 bases). The CDR3 extends over 12 amino acids. The V end lost 8 bases, the J end lost 2 bases, and 7 bases lay between the germline ends. The V gene's germline CDR1 is MDHEN and CDR2 SYDVKM. CDR3 in DNA: TGTGCCAGCGGCAGGGGCAATCAGCCCCAGCATTTT. This translates into CASGRGNQPQHF.

This chain joins TRBV10-3 and TRBJ2-1; TRBD2 matches 8 bases. In germline, CDR1 is ENHRY, CDR2 SYGVKD. CDR3 length equals 15 residues. V shed 8 bases and J 1 base; nucleotides not matched to a gene: 7. The CDR3 loop reads CAIQGREVSYNEQFF. CDR3 nucleotides: TGTGCCATCCAGGGGCGGGAGGTATCCTACAATGAGCAGTTCTTC.

This chain connects TRBV4-2 to TRBJ2-5; D might be TRBD1 (6 bases). The CDR3 is 14 amino acids. Germline V gene lookup returns CDR1 LGHNA and CDR2 YNFKEQ. Deletions cut 1 base from V and 2 bases from J, with 8 bases between. In DNA form, the CDR3 reads TGTGCCAGCAGCCAAGGGACAGAACAAGAGACCCAGTACTTC. Its translation: CASSQGTEQETQYF.

The CDR3 region has the DNA TGTGCCAGTAATAACAGGTCGCGTCAGCCCCAGCATTTT. Translated: CASNNRSRQPQHF. This chain connects TRBV19 to TRBJ1-5; a weak D match, TRBD1 (5 bases). The CDR3 has 13 residues. CDR1 is LNHDA, CDR2 SQIVND, per germline (reference sequence). V was pared by 7 bases and J by 6 bases, with 13 bases between.

J is TRBJ1-5 and V is TRBV28; 8 nucleotides align to TRBD1. The CDR3 is 17 residues long. Germline V gene data show CDR1 as MDHEN and CDR2 as SYDVKM. V was pared by 4 bases and J by 0 bases, with 8 bases of the junction left unmatched. For the CDR3, the DNA is TGTGCCAGCAGTTCCCCAGGGGGCGGGTATAGCAATCAGCCCCAGCATTTT. As protein: CASSSPGGGYSNQPQHF.

The chain employs TRBV7-2 and TRBJ1-1; D remains ambiguous. In germline, CDR1 is SGHTA, CDR2 FQGNSA. The CDR3 totals 14 residues. The germline V and J ends were trimmed by 4 bases and 1 base, with 10 bases remaining between them. DNA for the CDR3: TGTGCCAGCAGCTCCCTGCGTAAGAACACTGAAGCTTTCTTT. Translating gives CASSSLRKNTEAFF. The whole variable domain, filled in from reference TRBV7-2 and TRBJ1-1, reads GAGVSQSPSNKVTEKGKDVELRCDPISGHTALYWYRQSLGQGLEFLIYFQGNSAPDKSGLPSDRFSAERTGGSVSTLTIQRTQQEDSAVYLCASSSLRKNTEAFFGQGTRLTVV.

CDR3 region: CASSLEQSYGYTF. The CDR3 DNA follows: TGTGCCAGCAGCTTAGAACAGTCCTATGGCTACACCTTC. This rearrangement joins TRBV7-8 to TRBJ1-2; D remains ambiguous. Germline V gives CDR1 SGHVS, CDR2 FQNEAQ. There are 13 residues in the CDR3. The V gene lost 1 base and the J gene lost 4 bases, with 7 bases spanning the gap.

The genes are TRBV29-1 and TRBJ2-5; TRBD2 might be the D (6 bases). Trimming removed 6 bases at V and 1 base at J, with 12 bases between. CDR1 and CDR2 from the germline V gene are SQVTM and ANQGSEA. This CDR3 has 13 amino acids. The CDR3 DNA sequence: TGCAGCGTGGACCGGGACTCCCAAGAGACCCAGTACTTC. Translated, it gives CSVDRDSQETQYF.

V and J are TRBV21-1 and TRBJ1-1. TRBV21-1 is reported as a pseudogene. CDR3 length equals 15 residues. The CDR3 loop is CASSKGGGMDTEAFF. The CDR3 nucleotides are TGTGCCAGCAGCAAGGGAGGGGGGATGGACACTGAAGCTTTCTTT.

The chain joins TRBV6-6 to TRBJ2-5, with 11 bases identical to TRBD2. Trimming took 7 bases from V and 0 from J; bases not matched to a gene: 4. The CDR3 spans 15 residues. CDR1 MNHNY and CDR2 SVGAGI come from the germline V gene (reference sequence). As DNA, the CDR3 is TGTGCCAGCATTCGACTAGCGGGGAACCAAGAGACCCAGTACTTC. This gives the protein CASIRLAGNQETQYF.

Here the CDR3 reads CASSPGQGMNTEAFF. The CDR3 bases are TGCGCCAGCAGCCCAGGACAGGGGATGAACACTGAAGCTTTCTTT. The J gene is TRBJ1-1, the V gene TRBV5-1, with TRBD1 identical over 9 bases. Germline CDR1 reads SGHRS; CDR2 reads YFSETQ. This CDR3 has 15 residues. J lost 0 bases, V lost 4 bases, and 4 bases had no gene match.

The rearrangement links TRBV6-1 to TRBJ1-1, with TRBD1 as a possible D gene (5 bases). From germline, CDR1 is MNHNS and CDR2 SASEGT. Trimming shortened V by 4 bases and J by 1 base, and 7 bases separated the two germline ends. The CDR3 sequence is 13 residues long. The CDR3 region has the DNA TGTGCCAGCAGTGGGGGGGGGAACACTGAAGCTTTCTTT. Translating it yields CASSGGGNTEAFF.

Only a few counts were recorded for this clone. The CDR3 sequence: CAIRKGDGRYYEQYF. The CDR3 nucleotides read TGTGCCATCAGGAAGGGGGACGGAAGATACTACGAGCAGTACTTC. The chain combines TRBV10-3 with TRBJ2-7, with D tentatively TRBD1 (6 bases). Trimming pared 6 bases from V and 3 bases from J, leaving 18 bases between. The germline V gene encodes CDR1 ENHRY and CDR2 SYGVKD. The CDR3 is made up of 15 amino acids.

The chain uses TRBV6-4 and TRBJ1-1; D might be TRBD1 (6 bases). The germline CDR1 and CDR2 sequences are MRHNA and SNTAGT. Trimming cost V 8 bases and J 3 bases, with 25 bases left between them. The CDR3 loop spans 17 amino acids. CDR3 in DNA: TGTGCCAGCGTGGGATCCAGACAGGTTCCGACCGACACTGAAGCTTTCTTT. Protein product: CASVGSRQVPTDTEAFF.

This clone was seen a single time. This chain connects TRBV11-3 to TRBJ2-1; 15 bases align to TRBD2. The trim removed 5 bases at V and 7 bases at J, leaving 3 bases unmatched. Germline values: CDR1 SGHNT, CDR2 YENEEA. CDR3 length: 15 residues. The CDR3 spells CASSPGTSGRNEQFF. The CDR3 nucleotides are TGTGCCAGCAGCCCCGGGACTAGCGGGAGGAATGAGCAGTTCTTC. Drawing the rest from reference TRBV11-3 and TRBJ2-1, the complete variable domain is EAGVVQSPRYKIIEKKQPVAFWCNPISGHNTLYWYLQNLGQGPELLIRYENEEAVDDSQLPKDRFSAERLKGVDSTLKIQPAELGDSAVYLCASSPGTSGRNEQFFGPGTRLTVL.

This clone was counted a few times. The gene calls are TRBV18 and TRBJ2-5; no firm D call. The CDR3 length is 14 residues. The germline gives CDR1 KGHSH, CDR2 LQKENI. Trimming stripped 6 bases from V and 7 bases from J, with 18 bases between. The CDR3 region has the DNA TGTGCCAGCTCTCCTATGACTCCTCCGGGGACCCAGTACTTC. The encoded protein is CASSPMTPPGTQYF.

This chain joins TRBV10-1 and TRBJ2-7, with TRBD2 matching over 7 bases. This CDR3 is 14 amino acids long. Germline loops: CDR1 WNHNN, CDR2 SYGVQD (reference sequence). J lost 5 bases, V lost 3 bases, and 7 bases had no gene match. CDR3 nucleotide sequence: TGCGCCAGCAGTGAAGGAGGACTAGATCACGAGCAGTACTTC. Encoded protein: CASSEGGLDHEQYF.

This clone has a single count. V is TRBV4-1 and J is TRBJ2-7; maybe TRBD2 (6 bases). The CDR3 totals 15 residues. The V and J ends lost 0 bases and 2 bases respectively, with 11 bases between them. Looked up from germline, CDR1 is MGHRA and CDR2 is YSYEKL. The CDR3 region is CASSQDGGKAYEQYF. CDR3 coding DNA: TGCGCCAGCAGCCAAGATGGGGGGAAGGCCTACGAGCAGTACTTC.

The rearrangement uses TRBV7-6 and TRBJ2-2, with 11 positions matching TRBD2. This CDR3 has 17 residues. The J segment lost 5 bases and the V segment lost 5 bases, leaving 10 bases of the junction unmatched. From germline, CDR1 is SGHVS and CDR2 FNYEAQ. CDR3 region: CASSPTGTSGTTGELFF. The CDR3 DNA reads as TGTGCCAGCAGCCCAACCGGGACTAGCGGTACAACCGGGGAGCTGTTTTTT.

This clone appeared a few times. V is TRBV30 and J is TRBJ1-6, with D perhaps matching TRBD1 (5 bases). The germline V gene encodes CDR1 GTSNPN and CDR2 SVGIG (reference sequence). The CDR3 is 12 residues long. V lost 2 bases to trimming and J lost 7 bases, with 6 bases between them. The DNA of the CDR3 is TGTGCCTGGAGTAGGGGCAATTCACCCCTCCACTTT. This encodes CAWSRGNSPLHF.

CDR3 DNA sequence: TGTGCCAGCAGCTTAACACAGGGGGCGGGTCAGCCCCAGCATTTT. As protein: CASSLTQGAGQPQHF. This chain joins TRBV7-6 and TRBJ1-5, with 9 bases fitting TRBD1. Germline-derived CDR1 and CDR2 are SGHVS and FNYEAQ. Trimming took 2 bases from V and 6 from J; bases not matched to a gene: 5. The length of the CDR3 is 15 residues.